These 15 T cell receptor beta chains originate from one sample sequenced in a study of cytomegalovirus exposure and HLA in healthy donors. The PCR employed 60 Vbeta primers together with 13 Jbeta primers. Some clones are missing from TCRdb's copy, which holds only in-frame ones; the method was immunoSEQ multiplex PCR. The table has under 200,000 clones, roughly 84% seen once. Sequenced input: PBMCs. The source is a male donor in good health and CMV-seronegative.

Comments on this clone: Germline is not matched at one junction end, which may reflect a read error. This rearrangement joins TRBV7-9 to TRBJ2-1; D may be TRBD1 (5 bases). The CDR3 totals 17 residues. Germline-derived CDR1 and CDR2 are SEHNR and FQNEAQ (reference sequence). The chain's CDR3 is CSSIPSRTSASYNEQFF. The CDR3 DNA reads TGTTCCAGCATCCCCAGCAGGACATCAGCATCCTACAATGAGCAGTTCTTC.

The chain has TRBV5-4 and TRBJ1-1; 11 nucleotides agree with TRBD1. Germline lookup yields CDR1 SGHNT and CDR2 YYREEE (reference sequence). The CDR3 covers 14 residues. V trimming: 4 bases; J trimming: 8 bases; junction bases outside the gene matches: 7. The CDR3 here is CASSPMDRGPEAFF. Here the CDR3 DNA reads TGTGCCAGCAGCCCCATGGACAGGGGGCCAGAAGCTTTCTTT.

The CDR3 loop reads CASSPLGQTAFF. CDR3 in DNA: TGTGCCAGCAGCCCCCTTGGACAGACAGCTTTCTTT. This chain links TRBV9 with TRBJ1-1; maybe TRBD1 (6 bases). Trimming took off 4 bases at V and 10 bases at J, with 14 bases between the two ends. CDR3 length: 12 amino acids. Germline values: CDR1 SGDLS, CDR2 YYNGEE. Using reference TRBV9 and TRBJ1-1 for the parts outside the CDR3, the full variable domain is DSGVTQTPKHLITATGQRVTLRCSPRSGDLSVYWYQQSLDQGLQFLIQYYNGEERAKGNILERFSAQQFPDLHSELNLSSLELGDSALYFCASSPLGQTAFFGQGTRLTVV.

The rearrangement links TRBV29-1 to TRBJ2-7, with a tentative D call TRBD1 (6 bases). V shed 7 bases and J shed 3 bases, with 19 bases lying between them. The CDR3 is 14 amino acids. Germline-derived CDR1 and CDR2 are SQVTM and ANQGSEA. The CDR3 sequence: CSALPQGAGYEQYF. The CDR3 DNA sequence: TGCAGCGCATTGCCACAGGGTGCTGGCTACGAGCAGTACTTC.

This clone was counted a single time. This chain connects TRBV7-8 to TRBJ2-1; 13 bases map to TRBD2. Per germline, CDR1 SGHVS and CDR2 FQNEAQ. The CDR3 runs to 16 residues. V shed 5 bases, J shed 8 bases, and the junction held 9 bases outside the gene matches. In nucleotides, the CDR3 is TGTGCCAGCAGCACCCGACTAGCGGGAGGTTCAGATGAGCAGTTCTTC. Its translation: CASSTRLAGGSDEQFF.

This rearrangement joins TRBV7-9 to TRBJ1-2, with D possibly being TRBD1 (5 bases). Between the trimmed V and J ends, which lost 6 bases and 5 bases, there was a span of 19 bases. Germline-derived CDR1 and CDR2 are SEHNR and FQNEAQ (reference sequence). This CDR3 contains 15 residues. As DNA, the CDR3 is TGTGCCAGCAGTACAACAGGATCATGGGGTTATGGCTACACCTTC. Encoded protein: CASSTTGSWGYGYTF.

This clone was counted a few times. Here the CDR3 DNA reads TGCGCCAGCAGCCTGCAAAGAGGGACTAGCGGGGGGGCCTACGAGCAGTACTTC. This sequence encodes CASSLQRGTSGGAYEQYF. The gene calls are TRBV4-1 and TRBJ2-7; 16 bases agree with TRBD2. Germline CDR1 and CDR2: MGHRA and YSYEKL. The CDR3 contains 18 residues. V shed 4 bases, J shed 2 bases, and the junction held 8 bases outside the gene matches.

The chain recombines TRBV18 with TRBJ1-6; D remains ambiguous. Trimming took 0 bases from V and 10 from J, leaving 10 bases between them. Germline CDR1 KGHSH, CDR2 LQKENI. This CDR3 has 14 amino acids. The chain's CDR3 is CASSPPGRWSPLHF. The CDR3 DNA reads as TGTGCCAGCTCACCACCAGGGAGGTGGTCACCCCTCCACTTT.

The genes are TRBV11-2 and TRBJ1-4, with no clear D. Germline loops: CDR1 SGHAT, CDR2 FQNNGV. This CDR3 region has 16 residues. The V end lost 4 bases, the J end lost 0 bases, and 12 bases lay between the germline ends. CDR3 amino acids: CASSSGLFATNEKLFF. As DNA, the CDR3 is TGTGCCAGCAGCTCTGGACTTTTTGCAACTAATGAAAAACTGTTTTTT.

V is TRBV27 and J is TRBJ2-2; 12 bases align to TRBD2. CDR1 and CDR2 from the germline V gene are MNHEY and SMNVEV (reference sequence). The CDR3 spans 16 residues. V lost 7 bases to trimming and J lost 8 bases; unmatched junction nucleotides: 11. The chain's CDR3 is CASMLTSGRSNGELFF. CDR3 nucleotide sequence: TGTGCCAGCATGCTGACTAGCGGGAGATCGAATGGGGAGCTGTTTTTT.

CDR3: CASSLQGSDTEAFF. The CDR3 nucleotides read TGCGCCAGCAGCTTGCAGGGATCGGACACTGAAGCTTTCTTT. The chain recombines TRBV5-1 with TRBJ1-1; weak D call: TRBD1 (5 bases). This CDR3 spans 14 amino acids. The V end lost 1 base, the J end lost 3 bases, and 10 bases lay between the germline ends. Per the germline V gene, CDR1 is SGHRS and CDR2 is YFSETQ.

CDR3 amino acids: CASAGGGLRQETQYF. In DNA, the CDR3 is TGTGCCAGCGCAGGGGGAGGACTTCGACAAGAGACCCAGTACTTC. V and J are TRBV18 and TRBJ2-5, with D possibly matching TRBD1 (7 bases). V was pared by 8 bases and J by 2 bases, with 18 bases between. The V gene's germline CDR1 is KGHSH and CDR2 LQKENI. This CDR3 region has 15 residues.

V is TRBV7-9 and J is TRBJ2-5; possibly TRBD1 for D (6 bases). The germline V gene has CDR1 SEHNR and CDR2 FQNEAQ (reference sequence). The V and J ends lost 1 base and 3 bases respectively, with 9 bases between them. The CDR3 contains 14 residues. CDR3: CASSLDREKETQYF. The CDR3 coding sequence is TGTGCCAGCAGCTTAGACAGGGAGAAAGAGACCCAGTACTTC.

The chain joins TRBV5-4 to TRBJ2-5; no firm D call. V lost 0 bases and J lost 6, with 6 bases in between. The V gene's germline CDR1 is SGHNT and CDR2 YYREEE (reference sequence). This CDR3 has 12 residues. Here the CDR3 reads CASSLAEQTQYF. CDR3 DNA: TGTGCCAGCAGCTTGGCGGAGCAGACCCAGTACTTC.

J is TRBJ2-7 and V is TRBV7-2; no definite D call. The CDR3 extends over 13 amino acids. The germline V and J ends were trimmed by 4 bases and 0 bases, with 7 bases remaining between them. Germline lookup yields CDR1 SGHTA and CDR2 FQGNSA. CDR3 protein: CASSWSTSYEQYF. The CDR3 DNA sequence: TGTGCCAGCAGCTGGAGTACCTCCTACGAGCAGTACTTC.